This TCR beta chain was observed in a study of T cell responses to AZD1222 COVID-19 vaccine. CDR1 and CDR2 (germline): SGHRS, YFSETQ. This CDR3 is 13 amino acids long. The V gene lost 0 bases and the J gene lost 4 bases, with 5 bases spanning the gap. Repertoires were generated with immunoSEQ multiplex PCR, while TCRdb's copy carries only in-frame clones and drops some. Altogether about 150,000 clones are present, under 95% being singletons, with the ten largest covering roughly 9.1%. This receptor was obtained from an adult in good health. Material: peripheral blood, obtained on day 0 of AZD1222 vaccination. The rearrangement uses TRBV5-1 and TRBJ1-5, with D uncertain. The CDR3 region is CASSLGRNQPQHF. In DNA form, the CDR3 reads TGCGCCAGCAGCTTGGGCAGAAATCAGCCCCAGCATTTT. The full variable domain, completed using reference TRBV5-1 and TRBJ1-5, is KAGVTQTPRYLIKTRGQQVTLSCSPISGHRSVSWYQQTPGQGLQFLFEYFSETQRNKGNFPGRFSGRQFSNSRSEMNVSTLELGDSALYLCASSLGRNQPQHFGDGTRLSIL.